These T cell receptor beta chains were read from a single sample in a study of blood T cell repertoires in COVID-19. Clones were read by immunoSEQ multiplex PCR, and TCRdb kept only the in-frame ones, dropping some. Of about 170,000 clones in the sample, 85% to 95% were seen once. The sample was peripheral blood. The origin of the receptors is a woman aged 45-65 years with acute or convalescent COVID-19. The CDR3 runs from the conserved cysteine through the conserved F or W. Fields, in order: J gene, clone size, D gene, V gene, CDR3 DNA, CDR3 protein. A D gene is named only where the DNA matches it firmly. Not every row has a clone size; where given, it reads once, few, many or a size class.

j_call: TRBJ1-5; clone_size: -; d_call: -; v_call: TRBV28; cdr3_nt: TGTGCCAGCAGTAACGCTCTATATAGCAATCAGCCCCAGCATTTT; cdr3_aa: CASSNALYSNQPQHF
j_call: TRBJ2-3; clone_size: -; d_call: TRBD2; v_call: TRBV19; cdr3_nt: TGTGCCAGTAGTTCCGGGACTAGGCCTGGGACAGATACGCAGTATTTT; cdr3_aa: CASSSGTRPGTDTQYF
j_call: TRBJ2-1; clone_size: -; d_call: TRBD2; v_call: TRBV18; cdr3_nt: TGTGCCAGCTCACCTTCCTCTAGCGGGAGTTCCTACAATGAGCAGTTCTTC; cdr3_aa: CASSPSSSGSSYNEQFF
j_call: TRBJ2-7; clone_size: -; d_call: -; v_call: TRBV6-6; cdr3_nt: TGTGCCAGCAGCTTCCGGACGGGGATCTACGAGCAGTACTTC; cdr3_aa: CASSFRTGIYEQYF
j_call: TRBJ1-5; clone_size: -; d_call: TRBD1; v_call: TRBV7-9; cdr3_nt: TGTGCCAGCAGCTTAGACGGACAGGGGTTTCAGCCCCAGCATTTT; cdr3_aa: CASSLDGQGFQPQHF
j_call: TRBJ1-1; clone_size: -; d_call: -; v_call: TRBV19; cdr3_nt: TGTGCCAGCGAAGACTATCATTCCGAGGGAGTCACTGAAGCTTTCTTT; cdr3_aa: CASEDYHSEGVTEAFF
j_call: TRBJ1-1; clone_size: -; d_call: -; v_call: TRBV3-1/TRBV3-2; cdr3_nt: TGTGCCAGCAGCCTTCACAGGGATAACACTGAAGCTTTCTTT; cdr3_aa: CASSLHRDNTEAFF
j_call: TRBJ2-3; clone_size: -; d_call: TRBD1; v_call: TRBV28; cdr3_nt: TGTGCCAGCAATAAACAGGGGACCTACACAGATACGCAGTATTTT; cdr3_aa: CASNKQGTYTDTQYF
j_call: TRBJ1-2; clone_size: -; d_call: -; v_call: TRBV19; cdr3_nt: TGTGCCAGTAGTATAGACCAAGACAGATTCTATGGCTACACCTTC; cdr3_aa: CASSIDQDRFYGYTF
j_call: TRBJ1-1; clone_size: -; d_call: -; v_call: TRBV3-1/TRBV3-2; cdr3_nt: TGTGCCAGCAGCCCGGCGGGGGCCGGTTCTGAAGCTTTCTTT; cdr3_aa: CASSPAGAGSEAFF
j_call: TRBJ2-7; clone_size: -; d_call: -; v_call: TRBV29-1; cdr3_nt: TGCAGCGTTCGCCCAAACCCTACAGGGTCCGAGCAGTACTTC; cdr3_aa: CSVRPNPTGSEQYF
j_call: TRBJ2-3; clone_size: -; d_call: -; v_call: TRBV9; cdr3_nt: TGTGCCAGCAGCGGCCGAGACACAGATACGCAGTATTTT; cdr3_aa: CASSGRDTDTQYF
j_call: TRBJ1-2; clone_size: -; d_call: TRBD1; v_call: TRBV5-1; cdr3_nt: TGCGCCAGCAGGGCCTTGACAGGGGGAGATGGCTACACCTTC; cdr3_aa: CASRALTGGDGYTF
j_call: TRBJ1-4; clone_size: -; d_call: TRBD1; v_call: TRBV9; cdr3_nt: TGTGCCAGCAGCACTCGGACAGGGAGGGATGAAAAACTGTTTTTT; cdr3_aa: CASSTRTGRDEKLFF
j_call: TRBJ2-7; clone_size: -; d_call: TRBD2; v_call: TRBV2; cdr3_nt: TGTGCCAGCCGCGGGAGGGGCTACGAGCAGTACTTC; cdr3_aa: CASRGRGYEQYF
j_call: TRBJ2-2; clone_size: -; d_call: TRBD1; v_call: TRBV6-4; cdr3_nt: TGTGCCAGCAGTGGGGACAGCACCGGGGAGCTGTTTTTT; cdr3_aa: CASSGDSTGELFF
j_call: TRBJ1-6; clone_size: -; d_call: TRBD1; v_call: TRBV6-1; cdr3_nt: TGTGCCAGCAGTGGACAGGGGGCTTATTCACCCCTCCACTTT; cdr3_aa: CASSGQGAYSPLHF
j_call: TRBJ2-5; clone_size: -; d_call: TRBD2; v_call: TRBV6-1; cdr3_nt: TGTGCCAGCAGTGAAAGAGCGGGGACCCAAGAGACCCAGTACTTC; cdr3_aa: CASSERAGTQETQYF
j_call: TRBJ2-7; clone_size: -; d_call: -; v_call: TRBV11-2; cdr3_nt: TGTGCCAGCAGCGGTTCTCCCGGAGGGTACGAGCAGTACTTC; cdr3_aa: CASSGSPGGYEQYF
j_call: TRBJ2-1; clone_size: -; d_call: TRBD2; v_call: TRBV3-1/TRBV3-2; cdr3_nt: TGTGCCAGCAGCGAGGGACTAGCGGGGGTCAATGAGCAGTTCTTC; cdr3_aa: CASSEGLAGVNEQFF
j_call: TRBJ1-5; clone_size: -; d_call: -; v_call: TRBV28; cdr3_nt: TGTGCCAGCAGATCCCTCGGGGGGAAGGTCAATCAGCCCCAGCATTTT; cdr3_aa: CASRSLGGKVNQPQHF
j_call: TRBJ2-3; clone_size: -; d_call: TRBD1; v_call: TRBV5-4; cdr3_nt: TGTGCCAGCAGCCTAGACAGGGGGCTAGATACGCAGTATTTT; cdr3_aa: CASSLDRGLDTQYF
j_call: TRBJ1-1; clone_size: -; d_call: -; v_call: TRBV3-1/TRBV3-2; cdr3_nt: TGTGCCAGCCGTATGACGGACAAGAACACTGAAGCTTTCTTT; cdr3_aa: CASRMTDKNTEAFF
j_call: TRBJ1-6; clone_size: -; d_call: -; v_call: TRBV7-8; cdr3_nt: TGTGCCAGCAGCCCCATAGCTAGATCGACCTATAATTCACCCCTCCACTTT; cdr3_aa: CASSPIARSTYNSPLHF
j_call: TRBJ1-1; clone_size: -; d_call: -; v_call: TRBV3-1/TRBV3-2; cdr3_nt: TGTGCCAGCAGCCCTATCGGACTGGGGGGCACTGAAGCTTTCTTT; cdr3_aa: CASSPIGLGGTEAFF
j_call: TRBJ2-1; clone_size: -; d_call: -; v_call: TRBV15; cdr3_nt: TGTGCCACCAGCAGAGGAGAGACAGAGAGCTCCTACAATGAGCAGTTCTTC; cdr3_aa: CATSRGETESSYNEQFF
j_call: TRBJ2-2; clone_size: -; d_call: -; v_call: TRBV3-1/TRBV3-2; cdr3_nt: TGTGCCAGCAGCCAAGGCGGACAGAGAGGCGGGGAGCTGTTTTTT; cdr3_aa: CASSQGGQRGGELFF
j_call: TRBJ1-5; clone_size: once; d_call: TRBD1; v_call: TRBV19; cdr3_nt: TGTGCCAGTAGTATAGGCGGGACAGGGCTTCAGCCCCAGCATTTT; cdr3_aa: CASSIGGTGLQPQHF
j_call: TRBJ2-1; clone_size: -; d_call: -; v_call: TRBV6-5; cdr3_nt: TGTGCCAGCAGTCCACAAGACAATGAGCAGTTCTTC; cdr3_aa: CASSPQDNEQFF
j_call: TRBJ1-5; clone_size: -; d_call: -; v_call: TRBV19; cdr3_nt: TGTGCAAGTGATTACGGTAACAATCAGCCCCAGCATTTT; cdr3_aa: CASDYGNNQPQHF
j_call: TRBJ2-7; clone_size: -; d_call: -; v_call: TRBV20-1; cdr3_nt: TGCAGTGCTAGAGACTACTACGAGCAGTACTTC; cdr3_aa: CSARDYYEQYF
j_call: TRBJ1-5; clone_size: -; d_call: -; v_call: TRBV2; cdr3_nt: TGTGCCTCCAACTACCTCGGCAATCAGCCCCAGCATTTT; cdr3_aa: CASNYLGNQPQHF
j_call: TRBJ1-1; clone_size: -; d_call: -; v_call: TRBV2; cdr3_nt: TGTGCCAGCAGTGTTCGGCAGGAAGGCTCTGAAGCTTTCTTT; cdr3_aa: CASSVRQEGSEAFF
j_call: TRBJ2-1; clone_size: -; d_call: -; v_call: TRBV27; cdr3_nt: TGTGCCAGCAGTATCCGTAGCTCCTACAATGAGCAGTTCTTC; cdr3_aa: CASSIRSSYNEQFF
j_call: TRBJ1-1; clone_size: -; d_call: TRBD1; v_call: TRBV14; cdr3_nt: TGTGCCAGCAGCCCGTGGGAGGACAGGGGGATAGCTTTCTTT; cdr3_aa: CASSPWEDRGIAFF
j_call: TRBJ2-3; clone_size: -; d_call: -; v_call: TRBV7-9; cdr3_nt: TGTGCCAGCAGCTCTTACGATACTAGGCGTAGCACAGATACGCAGTATTTT; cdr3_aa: CASSSYDTRRSTDTQYF
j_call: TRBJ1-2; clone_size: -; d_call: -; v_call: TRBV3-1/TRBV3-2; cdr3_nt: TGTGCCAGCAGCCAAGATGGTGGCAGTGGCTACACCTTC; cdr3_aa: CASSQDGGSGYTF
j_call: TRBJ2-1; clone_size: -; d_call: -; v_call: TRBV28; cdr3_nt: TGTGCCAGCAGTGCGGAGAGCTCCTACAATGAGCAGTTCTTC; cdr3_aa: CASSAESSYNEQFF
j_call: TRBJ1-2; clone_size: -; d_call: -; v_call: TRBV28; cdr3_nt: TGTGCCAGCAGTTTAACGACAGGACCCCAAGGGTACACCTTC; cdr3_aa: CASSLTTGPQGYTF
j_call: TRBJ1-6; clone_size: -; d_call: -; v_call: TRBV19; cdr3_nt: TGTGCCCGAGTCGATAACCGGGGTTCACCCCTCCACTTT; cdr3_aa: CARVDNRGSPLHF
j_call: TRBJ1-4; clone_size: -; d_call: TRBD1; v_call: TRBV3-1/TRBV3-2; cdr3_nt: TGTGCCAGCAGCCACCGGACAGGATGGGGGATTAATGAAAAACTGTTTTTT; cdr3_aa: CASSHRTGWGINEKLFF
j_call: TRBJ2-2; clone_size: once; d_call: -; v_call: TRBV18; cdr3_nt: TGTGCCAGCTCACCGAGGGTTGGCGGGGAGCTGTTTTTT; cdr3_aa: CASSPRVGGELFF
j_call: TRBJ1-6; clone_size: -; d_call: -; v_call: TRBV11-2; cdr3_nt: TGTGCCAGCGCCCAGGGAAGTCGGGGGGGGCTCCACTTT; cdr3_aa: CASAQGSRGGLHF
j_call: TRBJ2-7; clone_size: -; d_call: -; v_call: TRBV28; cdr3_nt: TGTGCCAGCAGTTTAAATCTGGGGGGTAAAAGTTACGAGCAGTACTTC; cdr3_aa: CASSLNLGGKSYEQYF
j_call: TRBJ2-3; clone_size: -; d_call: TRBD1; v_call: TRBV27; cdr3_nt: TGTGCCAGCACCCCCCTACCGGGACAGGGGGCGCTCGTGGCAGATACGCAGTATTTT; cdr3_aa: CASTPLPGQGALVADTQYF
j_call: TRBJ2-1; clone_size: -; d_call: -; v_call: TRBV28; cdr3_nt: TGTGCCAGCAGTGCCCCCCGGGAGCTCTCCTACAATGAGCAGTTCTTC; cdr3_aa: CASSAPRELSYNEQFF
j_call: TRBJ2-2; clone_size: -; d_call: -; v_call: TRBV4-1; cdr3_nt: TGCGCCAGCAGCCACGTTAGCGGGAACACCGGGGAGCTGTTTTTT; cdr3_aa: CASSHVSGNTGELFF
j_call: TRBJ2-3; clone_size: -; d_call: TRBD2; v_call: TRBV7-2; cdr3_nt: TGTGCCAGCAGCTTGAGGCGGGGGGGCGTGCCGCAGTATTTT; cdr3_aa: CASSLRRGGVPQYF
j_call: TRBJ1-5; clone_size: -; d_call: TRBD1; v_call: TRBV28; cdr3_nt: TGTGCCAGCAGTTTAGAGACAGGGGGCACTCAGCCCCAGCATTTT; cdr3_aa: CASSLETGGTQPQHF
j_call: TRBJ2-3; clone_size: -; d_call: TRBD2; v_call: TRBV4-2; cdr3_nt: TGTGCCAGCAGGACTAGCGGGGGCACAGATACGCAGTATTTT; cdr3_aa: CASRTSGGTDTQYF
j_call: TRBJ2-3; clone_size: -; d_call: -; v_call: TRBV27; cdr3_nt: TGTGCCAGCAGCCCTAAGGGTTGGGACTTAGGGGATACGCAGTATTTT; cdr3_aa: CASSPKGWDLGDTQYF
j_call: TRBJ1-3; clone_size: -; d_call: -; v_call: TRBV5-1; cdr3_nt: TGCGCCAGCAGCCCTCGGACAGACTCTGGAAACACCATATATTTT; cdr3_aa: CASSPRTDSGNTIYF
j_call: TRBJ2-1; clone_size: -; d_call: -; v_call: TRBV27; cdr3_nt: TGTGCCAGCAGTTCCAGGGCCTACAATGAGCAGTTCTTC; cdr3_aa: CASSSRAYNEQFF
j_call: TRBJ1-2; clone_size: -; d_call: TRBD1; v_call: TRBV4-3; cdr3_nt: TGCGCCAGCAGCCAAGAACAGGGGTACGGCGGCTACACCTTC; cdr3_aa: CASSQEQGYGGYTF